The 17 T cell receptor beta chains below were found in one sample sequenced in a study of spatial heterogeneity in lung cancer. TCRdb reprocessed the 5' RACE reads with MiXCR, giving one entry per CDR3 protein. The sample lists about 4,100 distinct CDR3 sequences, around 25% occurring once. The time point was: sample taken at primary tumor resection. Sequencing of whole RNA from tumor, nontumor lung or frozen PBMC involved no sorting. Sequencing was performed on PBMCs, taken at surgery. These receptors were collected from a female donor with early-stage non-small cell lung cancer.

There are a few counts of this clonotype. This beta chain was picked up by a library intended for alpha chains and is off target, so its count carries little meaning. This chain joins TRBV6-2 or TRBV6-3 and TRBJ2-7; D assignment may be TRBD1 or TRBD2 (5 bases each). CDR3 length: 15 amino acids. Deletions cut 5 bases from V and 7 bases from J, with 21 bases between. The V gene's germline CDR1 is MNHEY and CDR2 SVGEGT. The CDR3 loop reads CASSQQPGTEREQYF. The CDR3 nucleotides read TGTGCCAGCAGTCAACAACCCGGGACCGAGCGGGAGCAGTACTTC.

This clonotype was recorded a few times. Since it is a stray read in a library aimed at alpha chains, this beta chain has a size that is not meaningful. J is TRBJ2-1 and V is TRBV6-2 or TRBV6-3; D gene uncertain. V was clipped by 6 bases and J by 0 bases, with 15 bases between them. Looked up from germline, CDR1 is MNHEY and CDR2 is SVGEGT. This CDR3 has 16 amino acids. The CDR3 bases are TGTGCCAGCAGAAACACTCAGACGAGCTCCTACAATGAGCAGTTCTTC. This translates into CASRNTQTSSYNEQFF.

A few counts support this clonotype. Because the library targeted alpha chains, this beta chain is an off-target read whose size means little. This chain uses TRBV7-8 with TRBJ2-4; a possible D gene is TRBD1 (5 bases). The ends were cut back, 2 bases at V and 7 bases at J, with 24 bases in the middle. The germline gives CDR1 SGHVS, CDR2 FQNEAQ. This CDR3 has 18 amino acids. The CDR3 bases are TGTGCCAGCAGCTTAAATGTGCGGTGGGGCCCTATGAGCAACATTCAGTACTTC. Protein: CASSLNVRWGPMSNIQYF.

In regard to this clonotype: This beta chain was picked up by a library intended for alpha chains and is off target, so its count carries little meaning. This chain joins TRBV10-3 and TRBJ2-3; D not certain. Trimming pared 10 bases from V and 2 bases from J, leaving 13 bases between. In germline, CDR1 is ENHRY, CDR2 SYGVKD. The CDR3 runs to 13 residues. In DNA form, the CDR3 reads TGTGCCACCTCAGTCGGCCACACAGATACGCAGTATTTT. This translates into CATSVGHTDTQYF.

This clonotype was detected only once. The size of this beta chain means little, since it is a stray read in a library made for alpha chains. V and J are TRBV7-9 and TRBJ2-5, with 9 bases that match TRBD1. The V gene end was trimmed by 5 bases and the J gene end by 5 bases; junction bases not matched to a gene: 12. The CDR3 covers 16 residues. The V gene's germline CDR1 is SEHNR and CDR2 FQNEAQ (reference sequence). CDR3 bases: TGTGCCAGCAGCCCGGGACAGGGCGAGGGATTTGAGACCCAGTACTTC. Amino acid sequence: CASSPGQGEGFETQYF.

Comment on this clonotype: This beta chain is a stray sequence in a library constructed for alpha chains; its clone size is not meaningful. This chain uses TRBV11-2 with TRBJ2-1; no reliable D call. The ends were cut back, 5 bases at V and 8 bases at J, with 22 bases in the middle. Germline loops: CDR1 SGHAT, CDR2 FQNNGV. The CDR3 consists of 16 residues. The CDR3 loop reads CASSPRTPRSSDEQFF. CDR3 DNA sequence: TGTGCCAGCAGCCCCCGGACCCCGCGCTCCTCTGATGAGCAGTTCTTC.

By frequency in the sample, this clonotype is medium-sized. The library was designed around alpha chains, so this beta chain is a stray read whose abundance carries little weight. This chain connects TRBV7-2 to TRBJ2-3; D call uncertain. V was cut by 4 bases and J by 1 base, with 9 bases left in between. The CDR3 totals 14 residues. Per germline, CDR1 SGHTA and CDR2 FQGNSA. The CDR3 DNA sequence: TGTGCCAGCAGCTATGTTTTAGGCACAGATACGCAGTATTTT. Its translation: CASSYVLGTDTQYF.

This clonotype appeared a few times. The library was designed around alpha chains, so this beta chain is a stray read whose abundance carries little weight. J is TRBJ2-7 and V is TRBV11-3; D call uncertain. Germline loops: CDR1 SGHNT, CDR2 YENEEA. The CDR3 has 17 amino acids. With 2 bases removed from V and 3 bases from J, the gap between germline ends came to 20 bases. Here the CDR3 reads CASSLMQRKPFYYEQYF. The CDR3 DNA reads as TGTGCCAGCAGCTTAATGCAACGGAAGCCCTTTTACTACGAGCAGTACTTC.

Details on this clonotype: Little can be read into the size of this beta chain, an off-target read in a library designed for alpha chains. This chain joins TRBV7-9 and TRBJ2-7, with 10 bases aligning to TRBD2. CDR1 is SEHNR, CDR2 FQNEAQ, per germline (reference sequence). The V and J ends lost 1 base and 3 bases, in that order; junction bases with no gene match: 6. This CDR3 comprises 16 residues. The CDR3 region is CASSLGELAGFYEQYF. As DNA, the CDR3 is TGTGCCAGCAGCTTAGGGGAACTAGCGGGGTTCTACGAGCAGTACTTC.

Sample share makes this clonotype medium-sized (0.01 to 0.1%). This beta chain is a stray read from a library made for alpha chains; its abundance is not meaningful. The chain recombines TRBV18 with TRBJ2-5; D gene uncertain. The germline V gene has CDR1 KGHSH and CDR2 LQKENI. V lost 3 bases and J lost 1, with 6 bases in between. The CDR3 totals 13 residues. In DNA, the CDR3 is TGTGCCAGCTCACCGACAATCCAAGAGACCCAGTACTTC. Translating gives CASSPTIQETQYF.

The sample holds a few counts of this clonotype. With the library built for alpha chains, this beta chain is off target and its frequency is not meaningful. The rearrangement joins TRBV6-2 or TRBV6-3 to TRBJ2-3; D might be TRBD1 (6 bases). Germline V lookup: CDR1 MNHEY, CDR2 SVGEGT. The CDR3 contains 13 residues. V lost 6 bases and J 5 bases, leaving 12 bases between the germline ends. CDR3 amino acids: CASSRRDIDTQYF. DNA of the CDR3: TGTGCCAGCAGCCGTCGGGACATAGATACGCAGTATTTT.

Of note for this clonotype: A library made for alpha chains picked up this beta chain off target, so its size means little. The V and J genes are TRBV11-1 and TRBJ2-6, with 9 bases fitting TRBD2. The V gene end was trimmed by 3 bases and the J gene end by 3 bases; junction bases not matched to a gene: 3. Germline V CDR1 and CDR2: SGHAT, FQDESV (reference sequence). This CDR3 is built from 16 residues. The CDR3 loop is CASSLSGGLGANVLTF. The CDR3 nucleotides are TGTGCCAGCAGCTTGAGCGGGGGGCTTGGGGCCAACGTCCTGACTTTC.

By share of the sample, this clonotype is medium-sized (0.01 to 0.1%). The library was prepared for alpha chains; this beta chain is a stray read, so its frequency means little. This chain uses TRBV5-1 with TRBJ2-1; TRBD2 matches 8 bases. V was clipped by 3 bases and J by 9 bases; unmatched bases: 14. The CDR3 has 16 residues. Per the germline V gene, CDR1 is SGHRS and CDR2 is YFSETQ. The CDR3 protein is CASSYREGLQWGEQFF. CDR3 DNA: TGCGCCAGCAGCTATCGGGAGGGGTTACAATGGGGTGAGCAGTTCTTC. Full variable domain (missing parts from reference TRBV5-1 and TRBJ2-1): KAGVTQTPRYLIKTRGQQVTLSCSPISGHRSVSWYQQTPGQGLQFLFEYFSETQRNKGNFPGRFSGRQFSNSRSEMNVSTLELGDSALYLCASSYREGLQWGEQFFGPGTRLTVL.

This clonotype rates as medium-sized (0.01 to 0.1%). A library prepared for alpha chains yielded this beta chain as an off-target read; its size is of little meaning. The gene calls are TRBV27 and TRBJ2-1; the D gene is possibly TRBD1 (5 bases). Germline CDR1 MNHEY, CDR2 SMNVEV (reference sequence). V lost 1 base and J lost 8, with 15 bases in between. This CDR3 comprises 15 residues. As DNA, the CDR3 is TGTGCCAGCAGTTTATATCGCGCTCAGGGTGATGAGCAGTTCTTC. Residues: CASSLYRAQGDEQFF.

As for this clonotype: This beta chain turned up in a library designed for alpha chains; as an off-target read, its abundance says little. The chain links TRBV10-1 to TRBJ2-3; D call uncertain. V was pared by 5 bases and J by 1 base, with 13 bases between. Germline CDR1 WNHNN, CDR2 SYGVQD (reference sequence). CDR3 length equals 15 residues. The CDR3 protein is CASSPHYGRTDTQYF. The CDR3 coding sequence is TGCGCCAGCAGTCCTCATTACGGCCGCACAGATACGCAGTATTTT.

In regard to this clonotype: This beta chain is a stray read from a library made for alpha chains; its abundance is not meaningful. The J gene is TRBJ2-4, the V gene TRBV20-1; D not certain. The CDR3 has 12 residues. Per the germline V gene, CDR1 is DFQATT and CDR2 is SNEGSKA (reference sequence). Trimming pared 6 bases from V and 7 bases from J, leaving 13 bases between. This CDR3 reads CSATKDLNIQYF. The CDR3 nucleotides are TGCAGTGCAACTAAAGACTTGAACATTCAGTACTTC.

By sample fraction, this clonotype is medium-sized. The size of this beta chain means little, since it is a stray read in a library made for alpha chains. The rearrangement joins TRBV28 to TRBJ2-5; 13 bases align to TRBD2. CDR1 is MDHEN and CDR2 is SYDVKM in the germline V gene. This CDR3 contains 16 residues. Trimming cost V 2 bases and J 4 bases; bases outside gene matches: 4. CDR3 nucleotide sequence: TGTGCCAGCAGTTTAGGGACTAGCGGGGAGGTAGAGACCCAGTACTTC. Translating gives CASSLGTSGEVETQYF.